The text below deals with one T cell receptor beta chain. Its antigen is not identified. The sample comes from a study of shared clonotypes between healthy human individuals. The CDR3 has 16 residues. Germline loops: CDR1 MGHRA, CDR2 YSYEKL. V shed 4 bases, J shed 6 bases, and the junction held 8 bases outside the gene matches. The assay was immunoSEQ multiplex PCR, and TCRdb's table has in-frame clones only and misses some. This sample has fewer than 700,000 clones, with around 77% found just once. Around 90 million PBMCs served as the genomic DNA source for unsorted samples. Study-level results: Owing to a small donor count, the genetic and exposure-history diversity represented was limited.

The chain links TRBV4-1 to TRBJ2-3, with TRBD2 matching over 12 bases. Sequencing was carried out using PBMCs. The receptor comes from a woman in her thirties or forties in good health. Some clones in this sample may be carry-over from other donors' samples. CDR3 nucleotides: TGCGCCAGCAGCCGAAATCCGGGACTAGCGGGTGATACGCAGTATTTT. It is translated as CASSRNPGLAGDTQYF.